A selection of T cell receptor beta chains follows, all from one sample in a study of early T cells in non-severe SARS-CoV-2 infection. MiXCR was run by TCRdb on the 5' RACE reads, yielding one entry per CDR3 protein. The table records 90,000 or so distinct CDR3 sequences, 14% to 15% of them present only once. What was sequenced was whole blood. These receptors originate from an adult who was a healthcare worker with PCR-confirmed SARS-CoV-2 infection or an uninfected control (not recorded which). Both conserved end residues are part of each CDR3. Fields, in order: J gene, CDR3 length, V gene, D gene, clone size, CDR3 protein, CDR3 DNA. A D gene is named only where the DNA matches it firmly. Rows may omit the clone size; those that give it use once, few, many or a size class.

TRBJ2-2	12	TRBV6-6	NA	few	CASGLNTGELFF	TGTGCCTCCGGGTTGAACACCGGGGAGCTGTTTTTT
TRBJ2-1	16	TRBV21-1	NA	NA	CASSSTSGRPNNEQFF	TGTGCCAGCAGCAGTACTAGCGGGAGACCAAACAATGAGCAGTTCTTC
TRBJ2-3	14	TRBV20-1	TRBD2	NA	CSARGLAGPDTQYF	TGCAGTGCTAGGGGACTAGCGGGGCCAGATACGCAGTATTTT
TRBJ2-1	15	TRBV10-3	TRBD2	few	CAISEGLAGYNEQFF	TGTGCCATCAGTGAGGGACTAGCGGGGTACAATGAGCAGTTCTTC
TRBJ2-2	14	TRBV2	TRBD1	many	CASSSTGVTGELFF	TGTGCCAGCAGTTCGACAGGGGTCACCGGGGAGCTGTTTTTT
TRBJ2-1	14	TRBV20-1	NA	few	CSARVREHSNEQFF	TGCAGTGCTAGAGTCCGGGAGCATTCCAATGAGCAGTTCTTC
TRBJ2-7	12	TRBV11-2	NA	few	CASRREPYEQYF	TGTGCCAGCCGGCGGGAACCCTACGAGCAGTACTTC
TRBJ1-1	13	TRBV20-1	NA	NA	CSAREVGAWLAFF	TGCAGTGCTAGAGAGGTTGGGGCCTGGCTCGCTTTCTTT
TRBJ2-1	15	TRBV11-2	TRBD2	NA	CASKTTSEVENEQFF	TGTGCCAGCAAGACTACTAGCGAAGTTGAAAATGAGCAGTTCTTC
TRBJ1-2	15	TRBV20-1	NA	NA	CSASVIRDRPYGYTF	TGCAGTGCTAGCGTAATAAGAGACAGGCCCTATGGCTACACCTTC
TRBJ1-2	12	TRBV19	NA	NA	CASNQGSYGYTF	TGTGCCAGTAACCAGGGGAGCTATGGCTACACCTTC
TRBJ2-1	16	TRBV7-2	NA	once	CASSLFQGGSYNEQFF	TGTGCCAGCAGCTTGTTTCAGGGGGGATCCTACAATGAGCAGTTCTTC
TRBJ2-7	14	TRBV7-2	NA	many	CASSFSGIPNEQYF	TGTGCCAGCAGCTTCTCAGGGATTCCCAACGAGCAGTACTTC
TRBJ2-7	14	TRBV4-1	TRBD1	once	CASSQWDRADEQYF	TGCGCCAGCAGCCAATGGGACAGGGCAGATGAGCAGTACTTC
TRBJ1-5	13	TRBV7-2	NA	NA	CASSRERNQPQHF	TGTGCCAGCAGTAGAGAGAGGAATCAGCCCCAGCATTTT
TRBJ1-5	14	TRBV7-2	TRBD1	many	CASSSGQTNQPQHF	TGTGCCAGCAGCTCGGGACAGACCAATCAGCCCCAGCATTTT
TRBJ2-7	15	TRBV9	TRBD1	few	CASSVASGQGYEQYF	TGTGCCAGCAGCGTAGCTTCGGGACAGGGATACGAGCAGTACTTC
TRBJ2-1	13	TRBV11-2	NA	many	CASSAISHNEQFF	TGTGCCAGCAGCGCAATTTCTCACAATGAGCAGTTCTTC
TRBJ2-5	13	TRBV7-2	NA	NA	CASSRDFQETQYF	TGTGCCAGCAGCCGGGACTTCCAAGAGACCCAGTACTTC
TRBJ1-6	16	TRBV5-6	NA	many	CASSRTVSSYNSPLHF	TGTGCCAGCAGCCGGACAGTGAGCTCCTATAATTCACCCCTCCACTTT
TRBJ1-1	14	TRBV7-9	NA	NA	CASSLRRVNTEAFF	TGTGCCAGCAGCTTACGGAGGGTGAACACTGAAGCTTTCTTT
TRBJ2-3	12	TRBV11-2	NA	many	CASSPGTDTQYF	TGTGCCAGCAGCCCCGGCACAGATACGCAGTATTTT
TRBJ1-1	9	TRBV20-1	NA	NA	CRTGGEAFF	TGCAGAACTGGTGGCGAAGCTTTCTTT
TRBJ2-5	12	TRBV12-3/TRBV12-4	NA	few	CASSGGQETQYF	TGTGCCAGCAGTGGGGGCCAAGAGACCCAGTACTTC
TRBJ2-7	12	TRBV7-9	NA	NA	CAISPPGYEQYF	TGTGCCATCTCCCCGCCGGGCTACGAGCAGTACTTC
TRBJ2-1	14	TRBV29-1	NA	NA	CSVEAQQSYNEQFF	TGCAGCGTTGAAGCACAACAGTCCTACAATGAGCAGTTCTTC
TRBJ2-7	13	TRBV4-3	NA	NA	CASSQETGYEQYF	TGCGCCAGCAGCCAAGAGACAGGCTACGAGCAGTACTTC
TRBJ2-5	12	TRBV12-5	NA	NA	CASVGGGETQYF	TGTGCTAGTGTTGGGGGCGGAGAGACCCAGTACTTC
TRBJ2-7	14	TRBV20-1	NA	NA	CSALRAPRMEEQYF	TGCAGTGCTTTACGGGCCCCCAGAATGGAGGAGCAGTACTTC
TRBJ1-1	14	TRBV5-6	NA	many	CASSLGGRITEAFF	TGTGCCAGCAGCTTAGGGGGGCGGATCACTGAAGCTTTCTTT
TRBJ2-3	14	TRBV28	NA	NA	CASSLPGRADTQYF	TGTGCCAGCAGTTTACCAGGGCGGGCAGATACGCAGTATTTT
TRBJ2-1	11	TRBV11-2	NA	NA	CASSLAAEQFF	TGTGCCAGCAGCTTAGCCGCTGAGCAGTTCTTC
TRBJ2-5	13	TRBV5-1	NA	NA	CASSLVNQETQYF	TGCGCCAGCAGCTTGGTGAACCAAGAGACCCAGTACTTC